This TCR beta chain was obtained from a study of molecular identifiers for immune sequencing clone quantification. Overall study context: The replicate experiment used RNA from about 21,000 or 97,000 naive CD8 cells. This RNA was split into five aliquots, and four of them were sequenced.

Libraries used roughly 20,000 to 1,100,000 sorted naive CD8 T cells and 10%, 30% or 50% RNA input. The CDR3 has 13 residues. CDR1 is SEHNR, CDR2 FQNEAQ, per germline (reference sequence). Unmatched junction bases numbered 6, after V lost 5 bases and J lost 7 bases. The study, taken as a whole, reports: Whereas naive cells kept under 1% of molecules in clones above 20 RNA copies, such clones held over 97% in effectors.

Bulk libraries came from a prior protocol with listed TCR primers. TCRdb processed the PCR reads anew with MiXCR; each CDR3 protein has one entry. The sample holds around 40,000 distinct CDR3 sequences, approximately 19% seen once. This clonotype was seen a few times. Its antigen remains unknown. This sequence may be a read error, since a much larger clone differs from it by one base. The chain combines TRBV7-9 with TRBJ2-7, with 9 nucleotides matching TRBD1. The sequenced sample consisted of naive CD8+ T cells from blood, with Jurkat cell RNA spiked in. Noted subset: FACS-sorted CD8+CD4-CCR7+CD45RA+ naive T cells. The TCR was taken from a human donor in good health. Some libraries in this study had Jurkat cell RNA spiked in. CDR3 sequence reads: CASSLRTGEEQYF. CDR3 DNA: TGTGCCAGCAGCCTCAGGACAGGGGAAGAGCAGTACTTC.